At least ten counts were recorded for the clone carrying this TCR beta chain. The sample comes from a study of T-cell reconstitution after alpha-beta-depleted transplantation in children. The V end was cut by 11 bases, the J end by 0 bases, with 14 bases between. The CDR3 loop spans 13 amino acids. CDR1 is SNHLY, CDR2 FYNNEI, per germline. The library targeted TCRbeta and was prepared with unique molecular identifiers. From the PCR reads, TCRdb called clonotypes with MiXCR, one entry per CDR3 protein. This sample has some 70,000 distinct CDR3 sequences, with approximately 5% found just once. The rearrangement links TRBV2 to TRBJ2-7; D assignment may be TRBD1 or TRBD2 (5 bases each). This receptor was taken from a boy younger than two who had a stem cell transplant for acute myeloid leukemia, so the T cells may come from the graft donor. The material was PBMCs, mostly from graft donor cells, obtained 180 days after TCRalphabeta/CD19-depleted stem cell transplant. CDR3 sequence (DNA): TGTGCCTGTCCCCGGGACGGCTCCTACGAGCAGTACTTC. As protein: CACPRDGSYEQYF.